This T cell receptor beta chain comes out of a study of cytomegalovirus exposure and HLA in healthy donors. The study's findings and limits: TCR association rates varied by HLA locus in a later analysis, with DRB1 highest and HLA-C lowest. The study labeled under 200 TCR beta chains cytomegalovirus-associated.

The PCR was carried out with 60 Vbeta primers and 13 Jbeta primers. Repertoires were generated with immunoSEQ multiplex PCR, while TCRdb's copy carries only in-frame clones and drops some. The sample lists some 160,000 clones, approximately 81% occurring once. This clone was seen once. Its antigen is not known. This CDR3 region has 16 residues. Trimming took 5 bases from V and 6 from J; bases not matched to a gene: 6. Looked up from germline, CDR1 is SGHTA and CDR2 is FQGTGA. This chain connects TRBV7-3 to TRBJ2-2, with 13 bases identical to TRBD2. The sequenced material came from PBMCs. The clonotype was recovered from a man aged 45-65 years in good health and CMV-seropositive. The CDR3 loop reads CASSRFTSGGAGELFF. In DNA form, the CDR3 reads TGTGCCAGCAGCAGGTTCACTAGCGGGGGGGCCGGGGAGCTGTTTTTT.